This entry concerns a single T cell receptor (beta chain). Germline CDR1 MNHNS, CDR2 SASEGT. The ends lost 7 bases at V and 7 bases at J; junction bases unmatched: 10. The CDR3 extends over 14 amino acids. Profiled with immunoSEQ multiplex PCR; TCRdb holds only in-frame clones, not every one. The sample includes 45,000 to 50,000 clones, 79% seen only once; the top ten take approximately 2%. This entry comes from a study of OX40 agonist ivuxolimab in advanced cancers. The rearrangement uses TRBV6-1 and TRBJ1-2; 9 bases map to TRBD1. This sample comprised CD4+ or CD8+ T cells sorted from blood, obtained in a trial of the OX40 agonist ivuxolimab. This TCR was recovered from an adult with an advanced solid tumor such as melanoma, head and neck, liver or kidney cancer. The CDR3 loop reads CASNKDRGQPGYTF. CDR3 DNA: TGTGCCAGCAACAAGGACAGGGGCCAGCCTGGCTACACCTTC.